The present T cell receptor (beta chain) was sequenced within a study of shared clonotypes between healthy human individuals. Whole-study findings and limits: Clonotype sharing among donors likely depends on sequencing depth.

In the naive CD8 group, cells lacked CD45RO and were positively selected for CCR7, so terminally differentiated effector memory CD45RA+ cells were left out. This CDR3 contains 14 residues. CDR1 MNHEY and CDR2 SMNVEV come from the germline V gene (reference sequence). V was pared by 7 bases and J by 5 bases, with 8 bases of the junction left unmatched. It was across several immunoSEQ plates that each subset's genomic DNA was evenly split. Some clones are missing from TCRdb's copy, which holds only in-frame ones; the method was immunoSEQ multiplex PCR. The table has about 1,800,000 clones, approximately 94% seen once. A word on this clone: Antigen specificity is unknown.

Source material: naive CD8+ T cells sorted from blood. The receptor's source is a young man in good health. The V call is TRBV27, the J call TRBJ2-3; 8 bases fit TRBD2. CDR3 DNA: TGTGCCAGCACTGGGGCGGGGGGAGGAGATACGCAGTATTTT. The encoded protein is CASTGAGGGDTQYF.